The clone carrying this T cell receptor beta chain has at least ten counts. Antigen unknown. V was shortened by 3 bases and J by 8 bases, with 10 bases between the two germline ends. The CDR3 is 12 amino acids. TCRdb re-called the 5' RACE reads through MiXCR, storing one row per CDR3 protein. The sample yields around 130,000 distinct CDR3 sequences, roughly 3.2% seen once. Stored at -80 C, 2 million PBMCs were the source of the unsorted libraries. This specimen belongs to a study of neurological immune-mediated disorders. Broader study findings: The most TCR clonal expansion was seen in HTLV-1-associated myelopathy, whereas the least was seen in multiple sclerosis, below the level in healthy controls.

Sequences were obtained from PBMCs. This TCR came from a woman in her thirties with multiple sclerosis. V and J are TRBV12-3 or TRBV12-4 and TRBJ1-2, with D uncertain. CDR3 nucleotides: TGTGCCAGCAGTTTGGGGAGAAGAGGCTACACCTTC. This translates into CASSLGRRGYTF.